Below, one T cell receptor (beta chain) is given with its context. Using immunoSEQ multiplex PCR, the repertoire was profiled, and TCRdb retains in-frame clones only, with some absent. The sample yields about 69,000 clones, approximately 81% seen once. The data originate from a study of OX40 agonist ivuxolimab in advanced cancers. Study-level information: Ivuxolimab, which patients received intravenously every 2 weeks, was dosed at 0.01 to 10 mg/kg. A mean age of approximately 64 years, range about 20 to 90, was recorded, and approximately 79% were male. Participants could have had prior anti-PD-1, anti-PD-L1 or anti-CTLA-4 therapy, and around 40% had some.

CDR1 and CDR2 from the germline V gene are MGHRA and YSYEKL. This CDR3 is built from 12 residues. Unmatched junction bases numbered 4, after V lost 5 bases and J lost 10 bases. The source material was CD4+ or CD8+ T cells sorted from blood, sampled in a trial of the OX40 agonist ivuxolimab. V gene TRBV4-1 combines with J gene TRBJ2-3, with 9 positions matching TRBD1. The source is an adult with an advanced solid tumor such as melanoma, head and neck, liver or kidney cancer. CDR3 region: CASSFHRGPQYF. The DNA of the CDR3 is TGCGCCAGCAGCTTCCACAGGGGGCCGCAGTATTTT.